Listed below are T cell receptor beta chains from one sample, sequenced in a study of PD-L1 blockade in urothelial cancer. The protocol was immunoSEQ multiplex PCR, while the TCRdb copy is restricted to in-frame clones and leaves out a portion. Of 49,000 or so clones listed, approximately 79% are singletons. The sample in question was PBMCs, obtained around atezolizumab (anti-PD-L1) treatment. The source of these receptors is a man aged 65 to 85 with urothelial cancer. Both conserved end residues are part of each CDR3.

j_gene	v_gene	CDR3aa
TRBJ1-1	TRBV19	CASLPPGTGGTEAFF
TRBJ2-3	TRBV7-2	CASSFRREGWEATQYF
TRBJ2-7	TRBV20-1	CSAGDFDQYF
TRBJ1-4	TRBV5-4	CASSPAQGPTNEKLFF
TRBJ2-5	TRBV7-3	CASSPTGSGVRETQYF
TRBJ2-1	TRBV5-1	CASSFGPAVIWYNEQFF
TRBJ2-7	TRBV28	CASRFPGTASYEQYF
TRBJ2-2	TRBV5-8	CASSSRNTGELFF
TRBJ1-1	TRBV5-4	CASRPFTGTTEAFF
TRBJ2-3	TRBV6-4	CASSQGTAPDTQYF
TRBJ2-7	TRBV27	CASSGTSGDPSYEQYF
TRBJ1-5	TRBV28	CAIDRVSSNQPQHF
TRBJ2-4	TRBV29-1	CSVELLPTSGRRKVIQYF
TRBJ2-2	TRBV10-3	CAIRGSGGNTGELFF
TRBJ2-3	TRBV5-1	CASTLEPSGTDTQYF
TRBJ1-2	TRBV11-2	CASSPTGANYGYTF
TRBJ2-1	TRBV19	CASSPPGMRAYNEQFF
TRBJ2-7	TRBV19	CASSIEWRDRGSYEQYF
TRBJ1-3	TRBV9	CASSGGGNTIYF
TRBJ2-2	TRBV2	CASSFGLAGYDGELFF
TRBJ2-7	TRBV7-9	CASSIGTSGYEQYF
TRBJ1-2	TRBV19	CASTQGSGYTF
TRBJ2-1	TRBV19	CASSDGVLGYNEQFF
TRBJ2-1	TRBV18	CASSPPGPQRGNEQFF
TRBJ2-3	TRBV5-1	CASSLGMFGGIDTQYF
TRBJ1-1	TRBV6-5	CASMGDRDAEAFF
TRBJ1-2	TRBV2	CASTPSPTGVGGYTF
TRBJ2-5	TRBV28	CASSFKGAFQETQYF
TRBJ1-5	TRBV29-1	CSVEVGRDQPQHF
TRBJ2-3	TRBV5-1	CASSLGDKGADTQYF
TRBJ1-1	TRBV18	CASSPREGEFSTEAFF
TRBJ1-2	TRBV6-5	CASSYLTGGNTF
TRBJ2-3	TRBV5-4	CASSLDRRASDTQYF
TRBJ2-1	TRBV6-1	CASGGGGGAYNEQFF
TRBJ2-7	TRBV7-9	CASSFAQGIREQYF
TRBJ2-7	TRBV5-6	CASSLVPGLGEQYF
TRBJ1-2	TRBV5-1	CASTALGQSYGYTF
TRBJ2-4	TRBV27	CASSSRPGQGVRGAKNIQYF
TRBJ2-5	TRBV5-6	CASSLAGTKQETQYF
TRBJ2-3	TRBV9	CASSVSGRDNTDTQYF
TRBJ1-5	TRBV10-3	CAISESKQGNQPQHF
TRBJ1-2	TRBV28	CASNGGLRYGYTF
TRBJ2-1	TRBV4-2	CASSQHPSTDEQFF
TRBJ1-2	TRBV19	CASSANQGTLPYGYTF
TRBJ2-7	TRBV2	CASSEPAGTTYEQYF
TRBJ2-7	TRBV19	CASTPTSGAYEQYF
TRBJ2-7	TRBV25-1	CASSLPGQNSYEQYF
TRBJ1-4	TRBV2	CASKFSGGTNEKLFF
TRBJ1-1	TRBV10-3	CAIVPDKLNTEAFF
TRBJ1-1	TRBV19	CASSFQPMNTEAFF
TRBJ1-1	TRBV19	CASSVGWTGGGEAFF
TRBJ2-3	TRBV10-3	CAISESPGQGGTDTQYF
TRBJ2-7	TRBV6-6	CASSYSGGVEQYF
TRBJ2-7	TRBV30	CAWSQGKVDEQYF
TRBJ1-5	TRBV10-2	CAIGRGQGTFQPQHF